The clone carrying this T cell receptor beta chain came up a few times. There are 15 residues in the CDR3. Looked up from germline, CDR1 is SGHRS and CDR2 is YFSETQ. The V gene lost 4 bases and the J gene lost 6 bases, with 19 bases spanning the gap. These data belong to a study of blood T cells in healthy people across ages. Primers used in a second PCR of roughly 6 to 11 cycles were a sample-barcoded 5' primer and a J-beta primer mix. TCRdb processed the 5' RACE reads anew with MiXCR; each CDR3 protein has one entry. The sample yields 540,000 or so distinct CDR3 sequences, less than 25% seen once. The same specimen was also included in a second study, on T cells of mothers and their children.

Input material: blood. The chain joins TRBV5-1 to TRBJ2-5; D gene ambiguous. The clonotype comes from a boy aged 5 to 17 in good health. As DNA, the CDR3 is TGCGCCAGCAGCCCCGACGATAGAGGAACGAAGACCCAGTACTTC. Protein: CASSPDDRGTKTQYF.